The source of this T cell receptor beta chain is a study of cytomegalovirus exposure and HLA in healthy donors listed by TCRdb under 2017. Study-wide context: According to an earlier analysis of a few hundred of the donors, about 179 million T cells yielded 90 million to 140 million unique TCR beta sequences and 276 Gb of sequence data. Roughly 300 gigabases of sequencing data and 70 million to 95 million unique TCR sequences made up an early release that covered over 550 HLA-typed donors. Among the roughly 380 genotyped donors, approximately 82% belonged to the genetic ancestry cluster associated with self-reported Caucasian donors. The study aimed to test whether cataloging public T cell receptors could reveal signatures of past pathogen exposure. The T cell repertoires of 550 to 850 subjects were profiled by immunosequencing and related to cytomegalovirus serostatus. In addition to the first cohort of 650 to 800 subjects, a separate validation cohort of about 120 different subjects was used. The study combined high-throughput TCR immunosequencing, statistical association of individual TCRs with disease status, and machine learning to predict cytomegalovirus infection status. In a later analysis, previously published TCR beta repertoires from 670 or so donors were re-analyzed and high-resolution HLA genotyping was added so that TCR occurrence patterns could be studied. In the later analysis, no new phenotypic data were used to find candidate immune exposures; instead, reliance was placed on TCR beta sequences and their occurrence across donors. An earlier analysis of a few hundred of the donors applied high-throughput TCR beta sequencing to assess whether each TCR beta V gene segment acted as functional or pseudogenic. Donor age, sex, ethnicity and CMV serostatus were compiled alongside the repertoire data. A later genetic analysis used genome-wide SNP genotypes for about 65% of the 666 donors, treating that subset as a discovery cohort. All discovery cohort repertoires had been generated using a single sequencing platform. Class I and class II HLA loci were covered by the typing at four-digit resolution. The number of typed donors differed by locus: about 620-630 for A, B, C, DRB1 and DQB1; 500 to 550 for DQA1; 606 for DPA1; and some 470 for DPB1. Four to six DR-DQ haplotypes were handled as single units for association and clustering, since linkage in the cohort was strong. On average, roughly 250,000 unique TCR beta nucleotide sequences were sequenced per donor among fewer than 500 genotyped donors of the cohort, with about 19% of those sequences being non-productive.

Of note for this clone: The antigen it recognizes is unknown. Base quality data are lacking; no much larger clone is found one base away.

Libraries were constructed by the immunoSEQ multiplex PCR assay. The multiplex PCR relied on a mix of 60 forward primers for TCR Vbeta segments and 13 reverse primers for TCR Jbeta segments. A multiplex PCR assay on genomic DNA amplified the CDR3 region of rearranged TCR beta genes. The amplified TCR beta libraries were sequenced on the Illumina HiSeq System as 87-base-pair reads. The study's own analysis went as follows. A later analysis counted approximately 76 million unique TCR beta chains across the 550 to 750 repertoires, and some 11 million of these chains were shared by at least two donors. A nearest-neighbor algorithm error-corrected the raw reads and collapsed the reads into unique sequences, merging closely related sequences to remove PCR and sequencing errors. V, D and J gene segments were assigned by aligning CDR3 sequences to IMGT reference sequences. For a sequence to be retained, at least a six-nucleotide match to both a V gene segment and a J gene segment was required. Rearrangements were called productive when the CDR3 lacked stop codons and stayed in frame with V and J; all others were non-productive. CDR3 was defined according to IMGT convention as the region running from the second conserved V-encoded cysteine to the conserved J-encoded phenylalanine. The earlier analysis of about 590 of the donors excluded sequences that lacked an unambiguous match to a single V gene segment. An earlier analysis of over 450 of the donors classified V segments as functional when productive rearrangements were above 56.7% and as segregating when the standard deviation between donors was above 5%. A statistical classification framework was built to diagnose cytomegalovirus status from the catalog of TCR beta chain sequences. In a later analysis, TCR nucleotide sequences were compared against IMGT/GENE-DB human TR gene sequences so that V and J genes could be assigned. The TCRdist pipeline was used in a later analysis to assign CDR3 sequences and most-parsimonious VDJ recombination scenarios. In a later analysis, every TCR beta chain was defined by the combination of its CDR3 amino acid sequence and its V-gene family, and reads without a unique V-gene family were dropped. A later analysis removed 592 highly shared, low-generation-probability nucleotide sequences to deal with suspected cross-contamination and a sequencing artifact. For each public chain, a later analysis derived a clonal expansion index from normalized ranks of inferred template counts within each repertoire. A later analysis computed generation probabilities with a VDJ recombination model fitted to out-of-frame rearrangements, and checked the results against IGoR. In a later analysis, hypergeometric tests were used to score TCR-TCR, TCR-HLA and TCR-CMV co-occurrence, with a repertoire-size bias correction applied to TCR pairs. False discovery rates were estimated in a later analysis by permuting HLA or CMV assignments 20 times. In a later analysis, co-occurring TCRs were grouped using DBSCAN, and TCRdist sequence similarity was added for clustering within HLA-allele-positive subsets. Co-occurrence clustering excluded repertoires with fewer than 30,000 or more than 120,000 public chains, plus five with anomalous nucleotide sharing. The source is immuneACCESS, and TCRdb retained only in-frame sequences with V and J called. Part of the clones is not carried over; for the studies checked, unresolved V genes explain less than half of this, and the remainder is unexplained. D and trimming come from the DNA, and the V and J calls and clone size come from that table. The sample table contains 190,000 or so clones; only one count was recorded for roughly four fifths of them. In total, the top ten clones hold 1.6% of the sample.

The cohort consisted of 666 healthy bone marrow donors. Cohort members were all nominally healthy when sampled, although unrecorded immune exposures were likely present. The donor tested CMV seronegative, placing the donor among the approximately 400 seronegative members of the cohort. Each donor provided a peripheral blood sample, and peripheral blood mononuclear cells were used for TCR beta sequencing. The Qiagen DNeasy Blood Extraction Kit was used to extract genomic DNA from the blood cell samples. Findings and caveats that apply to the study as a whole: A further reported finding was that TCR beta sequences accurately predicted the HLA-A and HLA-B alleles for most subjects in the first cohort. In an earlier analysis of about 540 of the donors, most TCR beta V segments were observed in productive rearrangements about 87% or about 30% of the time, broadly matching IMGT annotations. The sequencing pipeline was judged likely to have produced a cluster of highly shared sequence variants as a technical artifact. The only immune exposure information available for the cohort was CMV serostatus. A later analysis found that most CMV-associated TCR beta chains appeared HLA-restricted, with HLA associations seemingly driven largely by CMV exposure. The study listed 164 TCR beta chains as associated with cytomegalovirus. A later analysis found that TCR association rates varied across HLA loci, with DRB1 alleles showing the most associated TCRs and HLA-C alleles the fewest. Compared with the 666-donor mean, donors in an Asian-associated ancestry cluster had fewer N-insertions in productive TCRs, according to a later genetic analysis. The classifier was reported to diagnose cytomegalovirus status with high specificity and sensitivity in both the original cohort and the validation cohort. Assigning TCR associations to individual alleles was difficult when HLA alleles, especially DR and DQ, strongly co-occurred. The 87-base-pair reads could not distinguish some IMGT-functional V segments, including TRBV6-2 and TRBV6-3, so those segments were excluded. Roughly uniform sequencing depth across donors was assumed in presence/absence analyses, although this assumption may not hold. Because counts were too low, roughly 16 rarely observed V segments, including chromosome 9 orphons, were excluded from the earlier analysis of some 540 of the donors. Correlated functional status among segregating V segments might be attributable to linkage disequilibrium, but an unknown experimental factor could not be ruled out. A later analysis found that HLA-associated TCR beta chains were more clonally expanded and had lower generation probabilities than equally common non-associated chains. While some public TCRs were present in many individuals, most TCR sequences turned up only very rarely across donors. A later analysis associated 16,951 TCR beta sequences with specific HLA alleles at a false discovery rate of 0.05. The authors suggested that the approach could potentially be extended to other disease states and immunological phenotypes. V-gene and J-gene trimming of TCR beta chains was associated with a missense DCLRE1C variant in a later genetic analysis, and the association was replicated in an independent cohort. According to a later analysis, parvovirus B19, influenza, CMV and Epstein-Barr virus appeared linked to several top co-occurrence clusters. This cohort had only TCR beta chains sequenced, and the lack of alpha or paired-chain data limited which features could be detected. A few of the identified cytomegalovirus-associated TCR beta chains were confirmed in vitro to be specific for cytomegalovirus antigens. HLA typing was unavailable for some donors at each locus, so association tests used only the typed subset.

Trimming leaves V shorter by 3 bases and J shorter by 5 bases, with the junction holding 6 bases beyond the gene matches. The CDR3 runs 15 amino acids, cysteine and phenylalanine included. The kept DNA is CDR3 alone, 45 bases in frame from the first base. Sequences SGHVS (CDR1) and FQNEAQ (CDR2) are obtained from the germline V gene. In this chain, TRBV7-8 is recombined with TRBJ1-5; 8 bases in the junction line up with TRBD1. This clonotype was obtained from a man aged 45-65 years in good health and CMV-seronegative. Material: PBMCs. CDR3 sequence: CASSFFGQGDQPQHF. The nucleotide sequence reads as follows: TGTGCCAGCAGCTTCTTCGGACAGGGAGATCAGCCCCAGCATTTT. The full variable domain, completed from the reference TRBV7-8 and TRBJ1-5 proteins outside the CDR3, reads GAGVSQSPRYKVAKRGQDVALRCDPISGHVSLFWYQQALGQGPEFLTYFQNEAQLDKSGLPSDRFFAERPEGSVSTLKIQRTQQEDSAVYLCASSFFGQGDQPQHFGDGTRLSIL.